This T cell receptor (beta chain) was retrieved from a study of blood T cell repertoires in COVID-19 (dated by TCRdb to about 2020). In the study overall: Collaborator samples came from the United States, Italy and Spain and covered acute and convalescent phases of COVID-19. The prospective study material was composed of cDNA or gDNA derived from T cells, B-cell-depleted T cells, or PBMCs. The dataset comprised deeply sampled blood TCRbeta repertoires from subjects exposed to, actively infected with, or recovered from COVID-19. The repertoires were released in a freely available public database intended as a resource for research on the immune response to SARS-CoV-2. The samples were drawn from the first 160 participants of the ongoing ImmuneRACE study and from 950 to 1,500 subjects provided by 6 global collaborators. Sample metadata almost always included a de-identified subject ID, COVID-19 status, age in years and sex. HLA class I and class II types, where available, came from metadata supplied by the sample provider rather than from assay-based typing. General study outcomes and caveats: The amount of clinical and demographic metadata varied by source and participant and was provided uncurated.

Each collaborating institution followed its own protocols to collect whole blood in K2EDTA tubes. For TCRbeta analysis, collaborator samples were shipped as frozen whole blood, as isolated PBMCs, or as DNA extracted from either sample type. TCRbeta CDR3 regions were amplified from genomic DNA using the immunoSEQ Assay, a bias-controlled multiplex PCR. Under the source paper's analysis protocol: The number of nucleated cells in each sample was estimated from the amplification of reference gene primers within the assay. Sequence reads were collapsed and filtered to measure the absolute abundance of every unique TCRbeta CDR3 rearrangement. For each sample, productive Simpson clonality was calculated by taking the square root of Simpson's diversity index across productive rearrangements. Imported from immuneACCESS, the table was reduced by TCRdb to in-frame sequences with V and J called. These copies leave out some clones; in studies compared against another copy, an unresolved V gene accounts for under half, and the cause of the remainder is not known. That table supplies the V and J calls and clone size; D and trimming were determined from the DNA. The sample table holds 90,000 to 130,000 clones, of which 70% to 80% were seen once. The ten largest make up under 10% of the sample.

The table lists this clone with a count of one. The antigen this receptor binds is unknown. No base quality values were provided; no much bigger clone lies one nucleotide off. CDR1 and CDR2 were assigned from the germline V gene as SGHRS and YFSETQ. The cysteine opens and the phenylalanine closes a CDR3 of 14 amino acids. Only the CDR3 DNA is retained, 42 bases long and in frame from the first base. V is pared back by 0 bases and J by 8 bases, with 14 bases lying between the germline termini. Sequenced sample: peripheral blood. The sequence joins TRBV5-1 to TRBJ1-2; TRBD1 is a weak D gene call, 5 bases matching. This receptor was taken from a woman aged 55-75 years with acute or convalescent COVID-19. The DNA reads TGCGCCAGCAGCTTGGGGCAGGGTTCTCTGGGCTACACCTTC. The resulting protein is CASSLGQGSLGYTF.